This is a list of T cell receptor beta chains from one sample in a study of blood T cells in healthy people across ages. TCRdb fed the 5' RACE reads into MiXCR, producing one record per CDR3 protein. The top ten hold roughly 20% of the sample, which has about 780,000 distinct CDR3 sequences, 35% to 50% seen once. Sequencing was carried out using blood. All receptors derive from a man aged 80 or over in good health. Both conserved end residues are part of each CDR3. D genes are given only for firm matches. A row's size may be missing; if present it is once, few, many or a size class.

TRBJ2-7 | TRBV12-3/TRBV12-4 | few | . | TGTGCCAGCAGTCCCCGGACTACCATGGCCTACAATGAGCAGTACTTC | CASSPRTTMAYNEQYF
TRBJ2-3 | TRBV11-3 | many | . | TGTGCCAGCAGCACCCGACACCTCCAAGGTGCAGATACGCAGTATTTT | CASSTRHLQGADTQYF
TRBJ2-1 | TRBV18 | . | TRBD1 | TGTGCCAGCCCACCACAGGGGGTCTCCTACAATGAGCAGTTCTTC | CASPPQGVSYNEQFF
TRBJ2-3 | TRBV12-3/TRBV12-4 | once | TRBD2 | TGTGCCAGCAGTTTAGGGACTAGTTCAGTGTCGCAGTATTTT | CASSLGTSSVSQYF
TRBJ2-1 | TRBV20-1 | few | TRBD2 | TGCAGTGCTAAGCGGGATGTCGATGAGCAGTTCTTC | CSAKRDVDEQFF
TRBJ2-3 | TRBV4-2 | . | . | TGTGCCAGCAGCCAATCCCCCGGTAGCACAGATACGCAGTATTTT | CASSQSPGSTDTQYF
TRBJ1-5 | TRBV6-6 | . | TRBD1 | TGTGCCAGCAGTTACGCACAAAGGACAGGGGAAAGTCAGCCCCAGCATTTT | CASSYAQRTGESQPQHF
TRBJ2-7 | TRBV5-1 | . | TRBD2 | TGCGCCAGCAGCTTGGACGCGGGAGGCCTCTACGAGCAGTACTTC | CASSLDAGGLYEQYF
TRBJ2-5 | TRBV5-1 | . | TRBD2 | TGCGCCAGCAGCGTGGCACCGGGACTAGTGGAAGAGACCCAGTACTTC | CASSVAPGLVEETQYF
TRBJ1-2 | TRBV29-1 | . | . | TGCAGCGAATACAGGGAAGGGAATGGCTACACCTTC | CSEYREGNGYTF
TRBJ1-1 | TRBV24-1 | . | TRBD1 | TGTGCCGTCGAGGACAGGGATAACACTGAAGCTTTCTTT | CAVEDRDNTEAFF
TRBJ2-7 | TRBV28 | . | . | TGTGCCAGCAGTTTATTACAGGCCAGCAGATACGAGCGGTACTTC | CASSLLQASRYERYF
TRBJ2-3 | TRBV29-1 | . | . | TGCAGCGTTTATCGTGGGATGTACCCCAGCACAGATACGCAGTATTTT | CSVYRGMYPSTDTQYF
TRBJ1-2 | TRBV7-8 | . | . | TGTGCCAGCAGCGTCGGGGGGATGGATGGCTACACCTTC | CASSVGGMDGYTF
TRBJ2-5 | TRBV20-1 | many | . | TGCAGTGCTAGAGATCCTAAAATAGGCAGGGTCCAAGAGACCCAGTACTTC | CSARDPKIGRVQETQYF
TRBJ2-7 | TRBV20-1 | . | . | TGCAGTGCTCAACCCTCTGAGCTAACCACAACCTACGAGCAGTACTTC | CSAQPSELTTTYEQYF
TRBJ2-5 | TRBV7-2 | . | . | TGTGCCAGCACCCTAGGAAGAGGTAGCGGAGTCCAAGAGACCCAGTACTTC | CASTLGRGSGVQETQYF
TRBJ2-1 | TRBV3-1 | few | TRBD2 | TGTGCCAGCAGCCGGGGGAGGGCGCAGTTCTTC | CASSRGRAQFF
TRBJ1-6 | TRBV9 | . | TRBD1 | TGTGCCAGCAGCGCCAGACAGGGACAACATTCACCCCTCCACTTT | CASSARQGQHSPLHF
TRBJ2-1 | TRBV18 | . | TRBD1 | TGTGCCAGCTCCCGGGACAGGTCCCCTAGCGCCCTTTCCTACAATGAGCAGTTCTTC | CASSRDRSPSALSYNEQFF
TRBJ2-7 | TRBV5-1 | . | . | TGCGCCAGCAGCCCCACAGGCGGTCGCTCCTACGAGCAGTACTTC | CASSPTGGRSYEQYF
TRBJ2-7 | TRBV3-1 | few | . | TGTGCCAGCAGCCAAGACGCTGTGACCTACGAGCAGTACTTC | CASSQDAVTYEQYF
TRBJ2-2 | TRBV12-3/TRBV12-4 | . | TRBD1 | TGTGCCAGCAGGTTTAGACAGGGTTGGAACACCGGGGAGCTGTTTTTT | CASRFRQGWNTGELFF
TRBJ2-3 | TRBV7-2 | few | TRBD2 | TGTGCCAGCAGCTTATTCGGAGCGGGAGTGGCTAGCACAGATACGCAGTATTTT | CASSLFGAGVASTDTQYF
TRBJ2-1 | TRBV9 | few | . | TGTGCCAGCAGCTTAGCTGAACTCGAACTCCCGTTCTTC | CASSLAELELPFF
TRBJ2-2 | TRBV5-1 | few | . | TGCGCCAGCAGGGCCTCCCTAGGAGCGGCGAACACCGGGGAGCTGTTTTTT | CASRASLGAANTGELFF
TRBJ2-3 | TRBV24-1 | . | . | TGTGCCACCAGTGATTCCCTTCTAGATACGCAGTATTTT | CATSDSLLDTQYF
TRBJ2-7 | TRBV20-1 | few | TRBD1 | TGCAGTGGACAGGGTTCCTACGAGCAGTACTTC | CSGQGSYEQYF
TRBJ2-7 | TRBV6-4 | few | . | TGTGCCAGCATAGGGAGCGGCAGCTCCTACGAGCAGTACTTC | CASIGSGSSYEQYF
TRBJ2-4 | TRBV4-2 | . | . | TGTGCCAGCAGCCAAGGTTCAGCTTCGGGCAAAAACATTCAGTACTTC | CASSQGSASGKNIQYF
TRBJ1-1 | TRBV12-3/TRBV12-4 | many | . | TGTGCCAGCAGCAGCGGAGTTGCTGGCGGGGCTGAAGCTTTCTTT | CASSSGVAGGAEAFF
TRBJ2-1 | TRBV18 | . | TRBD2 | TGTGCCAGCTCCGCCTTAAGCGGGAGCTACAATGAGCAGTTCTTC | CASSALSGSYNEQFF
TRBJ2-3 | TRBV10-2 | few | . | TGCGCCAGCAGTGCTCCGGTCCTGAATGCGGATACGCAGTATTTT | CASSAPVLNADTQYF
TRBJ1-6 | TRBV7-3 | few | . | TGTGCCAGCAGCAAAACAGGGATTTCACCCCTCCACTTT | CASSKTGISPLHF
TRBJ1-1 | TRBV6-2/TRBV6-3 | few | . | TGTGCCAGCAGTTGGGAGATGAACACTGAAGCTTTCTTT | CASSWEMNTEAFF
TRBJ2-5 | TRBV28 | . | . | TGTGCCAGCAGTTTTGAGGGGATGGGCATTCAAGAGACCCAGTACTTC | CASSFEGMGIQETQYF
TRBJ2-1 | TRBV5-1 | . | TRBD2 | TGCGCCTGCAGCCCCGTTCGGCGGGAGGGTGAGCAGTTCTTC | CACSPVRREGEQFF
TRBJ1-2 | TRBV29-1 | . | . | TGCAGCGCCCAAGACAGGTTCTATGGCTACACCTTC | CSAQDRFYGYTF
TRBJ2-1 | TRBV27 | . | . | TGTGCCAGCAGATCCGACTGGGAAAGAGAGTTCTTC | CASRSDWEREFF
TRBJ2-3 | TRBV6-5 | . | . | TGTGCCAGCAGTCAACACAGTACAGATACGCAGTATTTT | CASSQHSTDTQYF
TRBJ2-7 | TRBV5-1 | few | . | TGCGCCAGCAGCTTGACGGGCCAATACGAGCAGTACTTC | CASSLTGQYEQYF
TRBJ2-2 | TRBV2 | . | TRBD1 | TGTGCCAGCAGTGAAGCGCCTGCGACAGGGCTTTTAGCCGGGGAGCTGTTTTTT | CASSEAPATGLLAGELFF
TRBJ2-3 | TRBV11-1 | . | . | TGTGCCAGCAGCTTAGCTCCCCTCACAGATACGCAGTATTTT | CASSLAPLTDTQYF
TRBJ2-5 | TRBV9 | . | . | TGTGCCAGCACGGCCACGCCGGGACTTCAGGGGACCCAGTACTTC | CASTATPGLQGTQYF
TRBJ2-1 | TRBV10-3 | . | . | TGTGCCATCAGCAACCCTGACCGATCAGAGGCCTACAATGAGCAGTTCTTC | CAISNPDRSEAYNEQFF
TRBJ1-2 | TRBV6-5 | . | TRBD1 | TGTGCCAGCAGTTCCCAGGGGGCGGGAGAGTATGGCTACACCTTC | CASSSQGAGEYGYTF
TRBJ2-7 | TRBV9 | . | . | TGTGCCAGCAGCGGCGTGGCCGGGCTTGGGAACGAGCAGTACTTC | CASSGVAGLGNEQYF
TRBJ2-1 | TRBV20-1 | few | TRBD1 | TGCGGTCTTCCGGGACAGGGGTACAATGAGCAGTTCTTC | CGLPGQGYNEQFF
TRBJ2-7 | TRBV4-2 | few | TRBD2 | TGTGCCAGCAGCCTCTCGGGGGAGGGAGGGTACGAGCAGTACTTC | CASSLSGEGGYEQYF
TRBJ2-1 | TRBV24-1 | many | TRBD2 | TGTGCCACCAGTGATGCGGTGACGGGAGGGTCCTACAATGAGCAGTTCTTC | CATSDAVTGGSYNEQFF
TRBJ1-2 | TRBV12-3/TRBV12-4 | . | . | TGTGCCAGCAGTTTGCGGGCCCGTGCTGGTGGCTACACCTTC | CASSLRARAGGYTF
TRBJ2-1 | TRBV5-6 | few | TRBD2 | TGTGCCAGCAGCTTGGCCTGGGAGGGTATCTATGAGCAGTTCTTC | CASSLAWEGIYEQFF
TRBJ2-6 | TRBV9 | once | . | TGTGCCAGCAGCGTAGAGCCCAGGGATCCTGGGGCCAACGTCCTGACTTTC | CASSVEPRDPGANVLTF
TRBJ2-3 | TRBV20-1 | once | TRBD2 | TGTAGTGCTAGCCTGACTAGCGGGAACACAGATACGCAGTATTTT | CSASLTSGNTDTQYF
TRBJ2-5 | TRBV11-2 | many | . | TGTGCCAGCAGCCCGGGACACCAAGAGACCCAGTACTTC | CASSPGHQETQYF
TRBJ2-7 | TRBV12-3/TRBV12-4 | many | . | TGTGCCAGCAGTTTGACAGGAACCTCCTACGAGCAGTACTTC | CASSLTGTSYEQYF
TRBJ2-3 | TRBV12-3/TRBV12-4 | . | . | TGTGCCAGCAGTTGGAGCAGACGGGGAGCAGATACGCAGTATTTT | CASSWSRRGADTQYF
TRBJ2-1 | TRBV6-5 | . | TRBD1 | TGTGCCAGCGCTACAGGGGGGTACAATGAGCAGTTCTTC | CASATGGYNEQFF